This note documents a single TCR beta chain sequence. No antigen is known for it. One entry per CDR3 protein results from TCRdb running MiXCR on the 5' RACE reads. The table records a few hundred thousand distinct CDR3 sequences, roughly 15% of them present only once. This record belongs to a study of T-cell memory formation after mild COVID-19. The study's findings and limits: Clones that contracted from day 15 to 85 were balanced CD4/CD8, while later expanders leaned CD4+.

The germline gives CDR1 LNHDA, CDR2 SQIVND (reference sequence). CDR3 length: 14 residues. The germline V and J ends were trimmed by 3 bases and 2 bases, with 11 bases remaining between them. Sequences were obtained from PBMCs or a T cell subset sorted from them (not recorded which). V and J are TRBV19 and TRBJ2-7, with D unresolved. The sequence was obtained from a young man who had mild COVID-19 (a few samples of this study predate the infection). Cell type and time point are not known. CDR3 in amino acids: CASSIGMGTYEQYF. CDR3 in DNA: TGTGCCAGTAGTATTGGTATGGGGACCTACGAGCAGTACTTC.